This TCR beta chain was retrieved from a study of control samples from healthy donors and cancer patients (dated by TCRdb to about 2020). Concerning this clone itself: It lacks a known antigen. Per-base quality was not reported, and no clone a single base away is much larger than it.

The CDR3 starts with the cysteine, ends with the phenylalanine, and has 14 residues. The DNA shown is the 42-base CDR3, in frame from base 1. CDR1 and CDR2, looked up from the germline V gene (reference sequence), are SEHNR and FQNEAQ. V is cut back by 0 bases and J by 2 bases, with 0 bases in the junction unmatched. Library preparation used the immunoSEQ multiplex PCR assay. This immuneACCESS table, as held by TCRdb, lists in-frame sequences with V and J called but not all clones. Of the missing ones, under half trace to an unresolved V gene in checked studies; the others have no known cause. This sample holds approximately 140,000 clones; roughly 89% were observed only once. The ten largest clones take up around 7.3% of the sample.

Sequencing used blood. This receptor was obtained from a man aged 18 to 29 in good health. The chain employs TRBV7-9 and TRBJ2-7; 8 bases in the middle match TRBD1. The CDR3 has the sequence CASSLAGQAYEQYF. The DNA is as follows: TGTGCCAGCAGCTTAGCGGGACAGGCCTACGAGCAGTACTTC.